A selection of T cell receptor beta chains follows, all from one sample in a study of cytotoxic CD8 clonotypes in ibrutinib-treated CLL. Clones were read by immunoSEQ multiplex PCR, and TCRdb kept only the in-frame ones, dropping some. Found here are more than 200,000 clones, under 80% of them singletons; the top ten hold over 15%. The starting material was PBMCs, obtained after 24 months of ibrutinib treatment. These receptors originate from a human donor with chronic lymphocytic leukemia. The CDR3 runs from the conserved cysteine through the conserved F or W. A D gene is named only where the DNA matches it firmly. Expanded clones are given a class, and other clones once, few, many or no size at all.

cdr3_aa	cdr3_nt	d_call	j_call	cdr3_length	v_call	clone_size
CASSLYTGSPAEQYF	TGTGCCAGCAGTTTATACACAGGGTCGCCCGCCGAGCAGTACTTC	-	TRBJ2-7	15	TRBV27	-
CASSTLTGTSGPYNEQFF	TGTGCCAGTAGTACCCTCACCGGGACTAGCGGGCCCTACAATGAGCAGTTCTTC	TRBD2	TRBJ2-1	18	TRBV19	-
CASSPRPDNSYEQYF	TGTGCCAGTAGTCCTCGCCCAGATAACTCCTACGAGCAGTACTTC	-	TRBJ2-7	15	TRBV19	many
CATSSGYSTGELFF	TGTGCCACCAGCAGCGGTTATAGCACCGGGGAGCTGTTTTTT	-	TRBJ2-2	14	TRBV15	-
CASSYRDRGYNEQFF	TGTGCCAGCAGTTATCGGGATCGGGGGTACAATGAGCAGTTCTTC	-	TRBJ2-1	15	TRBV6-5	-
CASSVAGSGSHEQFF	TGTGCCAGCAGCGTAGCGGGTAGCGGGAGCCATGAGCAGTTCTTC	TRBD2	TRBJ2-1	15	TRBV9	few
CASARADLLDTQYF	TGTGCCAGCGCCCGGGCGGACCTATTGGATACGCAGTATTTT	-	TRBJ2-3	14	TRBV27	-
CRGRSMDEQFF	TGCAGGGGCCGATCCATGGATGAGCAGTTCTTC	-	TRBJ2-1	11	TRBV20-1	once
CASSPPQGNSQFF	TGTGCCAGCAGCCCACCCCAGGGGAACTCCCAGTTCTTC	-	TRBJ2-1	13	TRBV7-9	-
CASSVAEQFF	TGTGCCAGCAGCGTAGCCGAGCAGTTCTTC	-	TRBJ2-1	10	TRBV9	-
CASSQEGQNTEAFF	TGCGCCAGCAGCCAAGAAGGACAGAACACTGAAGCTTTCTTT	-	TRBJ1-1	14	TRBV4-1	-
CASQKGQGDYEQYF	TGTGCCAGTCAAAAAGGACAGGGGGATTACGAGCAGTACTTC	TRBD1	TRBJ2-7	14	TRBV19	-
CASGRQVSETQYF	TGTGCCAGCGGCCGACAGGTCTCGGAGACCCAGTACTTC	-	TRBJ2-5	13	TRBV27	once
CASSSIGGADTGELFF	TGTGCCAGCAGCTCCATCGGGGGCGCGGACACCGGGGAGCTGTTTTTT	-	TRBJ2-2	16	TRBV28	-
CASSPPFGREPYGYTF	TGTGCCAGCAGCCCCCCGTTTGGCCGGGAGCCCTATGGCTACACCTTC	-	TRBJ1-2	16	TRBV4-2	-
CASSLSRGNEAFF	TGTGCCAGCAGTTTATCTCGAGGGAACGAAGCTTTCTTT	-	TRBJ1-1	13	TRBV27	-
CASSLDTRNTEAFF	TGCGCCAGCAGCTTGGATACACGAAACACTGAAGCTTTCTTT	-	TRBJ1-1	14	TRBV5-1	few
CAISGTSGSSSTDTQYF	TGTGCCATCAGTGGTACTAGCGGGTCGTCTAGCACAGATACGCAGTATTTT	TRBD2	TRBJ2-3	17	TRBV10-3	-
CAWSEGARSSNQPQHF	TGTGCCTGGAGTGAAGGAGCTAGGTCTAGCAATCAGCCCCAGCATTTT	-	TRBJ1-5	16	TRBV30	once
CASSLGGPRNQPQHF	TGTGCCAGCAGCTTGGGAGGGCCTCGGAATCAGCCCCAGCATTTT	-	TRBJ1-5	15	TRBV5-8	-
CASPPGSLQETQYF	TGTGCCAGCCCCCCGGGTTCCTTACAAGAGACCCAGTACTTC	-	TRBJ2-5	14	TRBV6-1	-
CASSPGGIGNNQPQHF	TGTGCCAGCTCACCAGGGGGGATCGGGAACAATCAGCCCCAGCATTTT	-	TRBJ1-5	16	TRBV18	-
CASSSGQGGSYEQYF	TGCGCCAGCAGCTCGGGACAGGGTGGCTCCTACGAGCAGTACTTC	TRBD1	TRBJ2-7	15	TRBV5-1	-
CASSQGSREQYF	TGCGCCAGCAGCCAAGGGTCGCGGGAGCAGTACTTC	-	TRBJ2-7	12	TRBV4-3	few
CASSGGLAGGLGEQYF	TGCGCCAGCAGCGGGGGACTAGCGGGAGGGTTGGGAGAGCAGTACTTC	TRBD2	TRBJ2-7	16	TRBV5-1	-
CATSRARTTVAKNIQYF	TGTGCCACCAGCAGGGCCCGGACAACTGTAGCCAAAAACATTCAGTACTTC	-	TRBJ2-4	17	TRBV15	-